The clone carrying this TCR beta chain has only a few counts. Its matching antigen is unknown. This entry belongs to a study of cytomegalovirus exposure and HLA in healthy donors. Study-level results: In a later analysis, a missense DCLRE1C variant was linked to TCR beta V- and J-gene trimming. In a later analysis, the majority of CMV-associated beta chains seemingly showed HLA restriction.

PCR used 60 Vbeta primers and 13 Jbeta primers. Generated by immunoSEQ multiplex PCR, the TCRdb table keeps only in-frame clones and is missing some. The repertoire holds 150,000 to 200,000 clones, under 85% seen once, with 2.5% to 3.5% in the top ten. The CDR3 covers 14 residues. With V trimmed by 6 bases and J by 4 bases, 6 bases remained unmatched. The germline gives CDR1 SEHNR, CDR2 FQNEAQ (reference sequence). The receptor was derived from a female donor in good health and CMV-seronegative. Material: PBMCs. The V call is TRBV7-9, the J call TRBJ1-3, with TRBD1 identical over 7 bases. The CDR3 sequence: CASSATGKGNTIYF. CDR3 nucleotides: TGTGCCAGCAGTGCGACAGGGAAAGGAAACACCATATATTTT.